This paragraph reports one TCR beta chain. Its antigen is unknown. The data originate from a study of graft-versus-host responses after intestinal transplantation. Findings of the study overall: Early after transplant, HvG declines were associated with peak levels of circulating GvH clones.

Some clones are missing from TCRdb's copy, which holds only in-frame ones; the method was immunoSEQ multiplex PCR. Among approximately 100,000 clones listed, roughly 93% were seen once. V was clipped by 2 bases and J by 7 bases, with 15 bases between them. Germline assignment: CDR1 SNHLY and CDR2 FYNNEI. CDR3 length equals 16 residues. The chain carries TRBV2 and TRBJ1-6; D remains unclear. This specimen consisted of unstimulated CD8+ T cells sorted from spleen or lymph node cells, obtained before intestinal transplant. The clonotype was recovered from a human donor who received an intestinal transplant. CDR3 loop: CASSEPLGGYNSPLHF. CDR3 coding DNA: TGTGCCAGCAGTGAACCCCTGGGAGGGTACAATTCACCCCTCCACTTT.